The text below deals with one TCR beta chain. What it recognizes is unknown. Researchers reported sorting CD4+ naive, central memory, regulatory and stem cell-like memory cells via CD45RO/CCR7/CD25/CD127/CD95/CD27. Every bit of the isolated RNA underwent reverse transcription, so sequencing read expressed TCRB transcripts. The protocol was immunoSEQ multiplex PCR, while the TCRdb copy is restricted to in-frame clones and leaves out a portion. In the table there are 300,000 to 350,000 clones, about 13% of which are singletons. These data originate in a study of beta chain features in type 1 diabetes. Turning to the study itself: There was similarity between patients and healthy donors in age, gender and cell yields. There were some 100,000,000 sorted cells examined across all samples. Overall study results and limits: TCRB CDR3s from Type 1 diabetes patients were moderately but significantly shorter in all four CD4+ subsets. In the patient group, naive, central memory and Treg TCRB repertoires seemed more alike than in the healthy donor group.

V was clipped by 1 base and J by 2 bases; unmatched bases: 4. The V gene's germline CDR1 is SGHTA and CDR2 FQGNSA. CDR3 size: 16 residues. Specimen: naive CD4+ T cells from blood. This chain uses TRBV7-2 with TRBJ2-3, with 9 bases that match TRBD2. The receptor was derived from a woman younger than 35 with type 1 diabetes. CDR3 DNA sequence: TGTGCCAGCAGCTTAGGGCTAGCGGGAATCACAGATACGCAGTATTTT. It specifies CASSLGLAGITDTQYF.